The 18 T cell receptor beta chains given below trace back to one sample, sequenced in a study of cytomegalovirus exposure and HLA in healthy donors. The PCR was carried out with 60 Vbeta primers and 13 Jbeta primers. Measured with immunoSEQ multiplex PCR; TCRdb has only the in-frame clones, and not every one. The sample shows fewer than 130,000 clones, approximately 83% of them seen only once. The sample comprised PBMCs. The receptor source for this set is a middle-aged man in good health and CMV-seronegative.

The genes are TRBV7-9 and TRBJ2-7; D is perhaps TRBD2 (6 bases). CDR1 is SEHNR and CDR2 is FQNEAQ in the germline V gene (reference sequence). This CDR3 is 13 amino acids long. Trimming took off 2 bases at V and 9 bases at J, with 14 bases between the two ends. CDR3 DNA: TGTGCCAGCAGCTTATGGGACCAGGGAGGGCAGTACTTC. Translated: CASSLWDQGGQYF.

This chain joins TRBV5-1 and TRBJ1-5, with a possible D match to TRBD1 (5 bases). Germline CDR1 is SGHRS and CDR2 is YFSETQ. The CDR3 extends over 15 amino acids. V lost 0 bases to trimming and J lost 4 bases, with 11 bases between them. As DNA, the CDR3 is TGCGCCAGCAGCTTGGATGGACACACTAATCAGCCCCAGCATTTT. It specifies CASSLDGHTNQPQHF.

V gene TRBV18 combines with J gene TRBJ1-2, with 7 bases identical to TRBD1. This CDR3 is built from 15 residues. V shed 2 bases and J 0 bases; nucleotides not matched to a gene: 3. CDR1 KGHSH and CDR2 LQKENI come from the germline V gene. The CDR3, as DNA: TGTGCCAGCTCACCAACAGGGGTACCTAACTATGGCTACACCTTC. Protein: CASSPTGVPNYGYTF.

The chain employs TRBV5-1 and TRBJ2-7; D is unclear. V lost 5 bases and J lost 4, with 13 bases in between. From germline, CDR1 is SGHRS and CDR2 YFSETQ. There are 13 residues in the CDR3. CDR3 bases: TGCGCCAGCAGTGCTGACACTCCATACGAGCAGTACTTC. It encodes CASSADTPYEQYF.

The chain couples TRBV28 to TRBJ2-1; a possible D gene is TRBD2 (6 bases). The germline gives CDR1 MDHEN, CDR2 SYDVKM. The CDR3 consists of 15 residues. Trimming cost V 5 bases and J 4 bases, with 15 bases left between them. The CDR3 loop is CASSPTGSGYNEQFF. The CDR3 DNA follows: TGTGCCAGCAGTCCTACGGGGAGCGGGTACAATGAGCAGTTCTTC.

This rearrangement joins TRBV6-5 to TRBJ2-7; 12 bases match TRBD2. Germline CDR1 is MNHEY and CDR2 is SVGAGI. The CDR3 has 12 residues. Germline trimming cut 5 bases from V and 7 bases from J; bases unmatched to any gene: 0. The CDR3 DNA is TGTGCCAGCAGTGGGACTAGCGGGGAGCAGTACTTC. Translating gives CASSGTSGEQYF.

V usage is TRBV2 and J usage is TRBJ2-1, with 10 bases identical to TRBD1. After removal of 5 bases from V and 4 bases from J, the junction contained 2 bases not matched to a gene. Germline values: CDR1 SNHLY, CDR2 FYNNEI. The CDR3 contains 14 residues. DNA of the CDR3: TGTGCCAGCAGTCCGGGACAGGGGTACAATGAGCAGTTCTTC. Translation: CASSPGQGYNEQFF.

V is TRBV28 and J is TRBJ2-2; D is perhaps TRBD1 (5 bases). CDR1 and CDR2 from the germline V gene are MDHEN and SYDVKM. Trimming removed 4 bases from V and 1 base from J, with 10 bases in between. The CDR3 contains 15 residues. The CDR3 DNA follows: TGTGCCAGCAGTTCTCAGGGTAGGAACACCGGGGAGCTGTTTTTT. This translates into CASSSQGRNTGELFF.

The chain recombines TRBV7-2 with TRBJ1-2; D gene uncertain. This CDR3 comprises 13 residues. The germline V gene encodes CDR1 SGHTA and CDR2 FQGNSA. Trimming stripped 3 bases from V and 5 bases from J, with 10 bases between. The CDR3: CASSLGVRYGYTF. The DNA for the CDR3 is TGTGCCAGCAGCTTGGGAGTACGGTATGGCTACACCTTC.

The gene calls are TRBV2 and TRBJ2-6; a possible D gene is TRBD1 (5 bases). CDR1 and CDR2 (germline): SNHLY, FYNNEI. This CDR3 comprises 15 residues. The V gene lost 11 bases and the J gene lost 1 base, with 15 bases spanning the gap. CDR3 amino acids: CAGKGNPSGANVLTF. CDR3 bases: TGTGCCGGAAAGGGGAATCCTTCTGGGGCCAACGTCCTGACTTTC.

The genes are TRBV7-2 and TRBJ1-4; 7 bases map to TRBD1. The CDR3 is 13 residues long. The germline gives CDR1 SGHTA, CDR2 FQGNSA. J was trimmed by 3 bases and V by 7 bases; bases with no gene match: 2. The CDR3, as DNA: TGTGCCAGCACACAGGGGTCTAATGAAAAACTGTTTTTT. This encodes CASTQGSNEKLFF.

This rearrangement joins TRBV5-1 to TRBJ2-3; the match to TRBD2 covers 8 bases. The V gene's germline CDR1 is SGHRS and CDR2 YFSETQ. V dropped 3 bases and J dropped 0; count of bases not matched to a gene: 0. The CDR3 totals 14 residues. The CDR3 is CASSSGGSTDTQYF. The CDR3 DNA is TGCGCCAGCAGCTCGGGGGGGAGCACAGATACGCAGTATTTT.

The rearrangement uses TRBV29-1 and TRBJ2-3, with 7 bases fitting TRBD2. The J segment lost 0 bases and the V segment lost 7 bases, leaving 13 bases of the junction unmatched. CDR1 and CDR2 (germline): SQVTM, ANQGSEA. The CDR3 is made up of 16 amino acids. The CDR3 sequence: CSAQPLAESSTDTQYF. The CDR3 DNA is TGCAGCGCCCAGCCTCTAGCGGAATCTAGCACAGATACGCAGTATTTT.

Here the CDR3 reads CASKYSDQETQYF. In nucleotides, the CDR3 is TGTGCCAGCAAGTATTCAGACCAAGAGACCCAGTACTTC. This sequence joins TRBV2 and TRBJ2-5; D not certain. Between the trimmed V and J ends, which lost 7 bases and 0 bases, there was a span of 9 bases. This CDR3 is 13 amino acids long. CDR1 is SNHLY and CDR2 is FYNNEI in the germline V gene. The whole variable domain, filled in from reference TRBV2 and TRBJ2-5, reads EPEVTQTPSHQVTQMGQEVILRCVPISNHLYFYWYRQILGQKVEFLVSFYNNEISEKSEIFDDQFSVERPDGSNFTLKIRSTKLEDSAMYFCASKYSDQETQYFGPGTRLLVL.

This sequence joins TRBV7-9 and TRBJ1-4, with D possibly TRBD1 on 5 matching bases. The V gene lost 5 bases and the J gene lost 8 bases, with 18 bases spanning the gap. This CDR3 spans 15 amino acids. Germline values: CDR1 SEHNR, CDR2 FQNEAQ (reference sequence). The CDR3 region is CASSPPAAGWEKLFF. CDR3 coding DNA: TGTGCCAGCAGCCCGCCGGCGGCAGGGTGGGAAAAACTGTTTTTT.

The CDR3 DNA follows: TGTGCCAGCAGCCTCGGGGGGGCCGGGGGAGAGACCCAGTACTTC. The encoded protein is CASSLGGAGGETQYF. The V and J genes are TRBV28 and TRBJ2-5; TRBD2 agrees at 8 bases. The V segment lost 6 bases and the J segment 4 bases; nucleotides outside the gene matches: 10. CDR1 is MDHEN, CDR2 SYDVKM, per germline. The CDR3 runs 15 residues.

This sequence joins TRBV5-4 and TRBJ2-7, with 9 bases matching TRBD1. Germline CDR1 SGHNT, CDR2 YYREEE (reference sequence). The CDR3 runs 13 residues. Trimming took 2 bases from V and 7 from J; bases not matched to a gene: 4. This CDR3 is CASSLQGAWEQYF. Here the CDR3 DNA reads TGTGCCAGCAGCTTACAGGGGGCATGGGAGCAGTACTTC.

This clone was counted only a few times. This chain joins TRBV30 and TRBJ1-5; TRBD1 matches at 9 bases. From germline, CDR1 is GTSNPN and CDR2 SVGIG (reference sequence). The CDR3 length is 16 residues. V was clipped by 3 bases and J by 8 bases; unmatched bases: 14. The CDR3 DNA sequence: TGTGCCTGGAGCCGAGATTCCGGGACAGGGAGAGAGCCCCAGCATTTT. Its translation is CAWSRDSGTGREPQHF. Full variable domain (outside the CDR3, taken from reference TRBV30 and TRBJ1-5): SQTIHQWPATLVQPVGSPLSLECTVEGTSNPNLYWYRQAAGRGLQLLFYSVGIGQISSEVPQNLSASRPQDRQFILSSKKLLLSDSGFYLCAWSRDSGTGREPQHFGDGTRLSIL.